This TCR beta chain is drawn from a study of blood T cell repertoires in COVID-19. For the study at large: T cells, B-cell-depleted T cells, or PBMCs supplied cDNA or gDNA.

TCRdb's copy holds only in-frame clones and misses some; the assay was immunoSEQ multiplex PCR. The sample contains 220,000 or so clones, over 80% of which appear only once. The CDR3 contains 12 residues. Sequences were obtained from PBMCs or T cells enriched from blood (not recorded which). The receptor was derived from a man aged 45-65 years who had been exposed to COVID-19. The V call is TRBV1, the J call TRBJ2-7; no check of the table's D call, TRBD1, against the DNA was made. TRBV1 is a listed pseudogene. The CDR3 sequence is CTSRDTTYEQYV. The CDR3 DNA follows: TGCACCAGCAGGGACACCACCTACGAGCAGTACGTC.